The TCR beta chain under discussion was sequenced for a study of B cell selection in AIRE deficiency (dated by TCRdb to between 2018 and 2021). For context, the study as a whole: TCRbeta repertoires of sorted blood CD4+ conventional T cells and regulatory T cells were compared between AIRE-deficient patients and healthy controls. The TCR-sequenced cohort comprised about five AIRE-deficient APECED patients and about five healthy control donors.

Conventional CD4 T cells were sorted as CD4+CD127+ cells. The healthy donors who provided the control samples were not related to the patients. Sorting of Tconv and Treg cells intended for TCRbeta sequencing was performed on a FACSAria flow cytometer. The sorted cells were collected in 5-ml round-bottom polystyrene tubes, and the dry cell pellets were frozen at -80 degrees C prior to sequencing. This clone was recorded once. Its antigen is unknown. Qualities for individual bases were not recorded, and no much larger clone is one base off. The immunoSEQ platform was used to sequence the TCRbeta chains. The paper's data handling went like this. When conventional T cell repertoires were pooled, 100,000 or so distinct in-frame TCRbeta sequences were obtained from patients and 13.4x10^4 from healthy donors. Public Treg TCRbeta sequences were defined as those shared by two or more individuals and were then searched for in Tconv repertoires. Differences between groups were assessed using Mann-Whitney U tests with Bonferroni-Dunn correction in GraphPad Prism 7.03. TCRdb mirrors the immuneACCESS table, restricted to in-frame sequences. Some clones are absent from its copies; in checked studies, under half trace to an unresolved V gene, and the reason for the others is unknown. V, J and clone size derive from that table, while D and trimming were established from the DNA sequence. The sample data list around 23,000 clones, and about 95% of these were observed just once. The top ten hold just under 0.25% of the sample.

The germline V gene sets CDR1 to SGHTA and CDR2 to FQGNSA. The CDR3 runs 13 residues from the cysteine to the phenylalanine. This entry keeps only the CDR3 DNA: 39 bases, framed from base 1. V is reduced by 5 bases and J by 14 bases, leaving a spacing of 19 bases between them. General conclusions and limits of the study: Roughly 32% of the Treg TCRbeta sequences shared among healthy donors were found in patient Tconv cells, which suggests that Treg-biased clones were diverted into the Tconv compartment. Shared Treg sequences had shorter CDR3s, which reflects a bias toward rearrangements containing few non-templated nucleotide insertions. Among roughly 3,700 shared Treg TCRbeta sequences, under 35% were found to be shared only among healthy donors and approximately 9.3% only among patients, suggesting that Treg selection is less efficient in the absence of AIRE. In terms of TCRBV gene usage, CDR3 length and TCR diversity, Tconv and Treg cells from AIRE-deficient patients looked similar to Tconv and Treg cells from healthy donors. Only TCRbeta chains were sequenced; around 36% of shared healthy-donor Treg sequences also occurred in healthy Tconv, possibly because of differing TCRalpha chains.

Recombination connected TRBV7-2 to TRBJ2-4; the D region possibly corresponds to TRBD2 (5 bases align). The sample comprised CD4+CD127+ conventional T cells sorted from PBMCs. This TCR came from a human donor in good health. The CDR3 region has the sequence CASSPEALQWKYF. The bases read TGTGCCAGCAGCCCGGAGGCTTTACAGTGGAAGTACTTC.